A single count supports the clone carrying this TCR beta chain. The repertoire was sequenced with immunoSEQ multiplex PCR; TCRdb's copy has only in-frame clones and lacks some. The sample has some 700,000 clones; roughly 88% are singletons. The sample comes from a study of shared T cell receptors in the human thymus. The CDR3 length is 14 residues. Deletions cut 4 bases from V and 7 bases from J, with 15 bases between. Germline values: CDR1 SGHKS, CDR2 YYEKEE (reference sequence). Another study also made use of these data, one on human thymus T cells. From that second work: Healthy Finnish infants undergoing corrective surgery for congenital heart defects provided the donor material. Thymus tissue was removed during corrective cardiac surgery. An apparent bias in V and J gene usage was seen in thymic and blood repertoires. A high degree of thymic repertoire overlap among unrelated individuals was reported in related research.

This receptor was obtained from a boy younger than two with a congenital heart defect. The rearrangement uses TRBV5-5 and TRBJ1-5; D gene uncertain. Source material: thymocytes. The chain's CDR3 is CASSQDFGRQPQHF. CDR3 nucleotides: TGTGCCAGCAGCCAGGACTTTGGCAGGCAGCCCCAGCATTTT.